This TCR beta chain was retrieved from a study of vaccination and CD4 T cells after COVID-19. Study information: Overlapping spike peptides served as the stimulus for the cells. These peptides came from SARS-CoV-2 and from the common cold coronaviruses HCoV-NL63, HCoV-OC43 and HCoV-229E.

On this clonotype: Its antigen is still unknown.

The Oncomine TCR Beta short-read assay sequenced DNA from cultured CD4+ T cells. One entry per CDR3 protein, called by TCRdb with MiXCR from the PCR reads. The table has over 15,000 distinct CDR3 sequences, around 50% seen once. J was trimmed by 4 bases and V by 4 bases; bases with no gene match: 9. CDR1 is SGHDT and CDR2 is YYEEEE in the germline V gene. The CDR3 has 16 residues. The sample's time point: late sampling 161 to 241 days after vaccination in a few convalescent patients. Treatment in this sample: roughly 11-day PBMC culture with coronavirus spike peptide pools or control peptides (ViraFEST assay).

The sample was CD4+ T cells from blood, cultured in vitro, taken about 7 months after SARS-CoV-2 vaccination. This rearrangement joins TRBV5-6 to TRBJ2-1, with 9 bases identical to TRBD1. The clonotype comes from a human donor who had recovered from COVID-19. The CDR3 region is CASSRTGANLYNEQFF. The CDR3 coding sequence is TGTGCCAGCAGCCGGACAGGGGCCAACCTGTACAATGAGCAGTTCTTC.